Listed here is a single TCR beta chain. The data stem from a study of T cell changes during pregnancy in multiple sclerosis. Profiling relied on immunoSEQ multiplex PCR, and the TCRdb table lists in-frame clones only, not all of them. The data contain some 54,000 clones, 94% of them singletons. The CDR3 has 16 amino acids. The V end lost 5 bases, the J end lost 5 bases, and 21 bases lay between the germline ends. Germline V gene data show CDR1 as SEHNR and CDR2 as FQNEAQ (reference sequence). Sample: CD8+ T cells from peripheral blood mononuclear cells, taken in the third trimester of pregnancy. The TCR comes from a female donor with multiple sclerosis, enrolled in a pregnancy study. The chain joins TRBV7-9 to TRBJ2-5; D might be TRBD2 (5 bases). The CDR3 region is CASSALRAGPEETQYF. DNA for the CDR3: TGTGCCAGCAGCGCACTTCGTGCGGGCCCAGAGGAGACCCAGTACTTC.